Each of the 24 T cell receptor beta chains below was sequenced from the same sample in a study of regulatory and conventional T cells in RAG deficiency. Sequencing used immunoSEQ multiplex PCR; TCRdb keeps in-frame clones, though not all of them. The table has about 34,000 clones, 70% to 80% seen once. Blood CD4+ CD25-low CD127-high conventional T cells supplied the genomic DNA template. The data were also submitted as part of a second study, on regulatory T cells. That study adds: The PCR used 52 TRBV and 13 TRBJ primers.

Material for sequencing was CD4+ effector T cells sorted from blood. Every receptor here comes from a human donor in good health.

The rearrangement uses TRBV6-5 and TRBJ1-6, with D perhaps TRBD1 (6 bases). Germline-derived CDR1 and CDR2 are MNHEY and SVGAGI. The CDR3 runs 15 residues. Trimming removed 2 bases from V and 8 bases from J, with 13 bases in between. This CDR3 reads CASSYVRGAHSPLHF. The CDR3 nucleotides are TGTGCCAGCAGTTACGTGAGGGGGGCTCATTCACCCCTCCACTTT.

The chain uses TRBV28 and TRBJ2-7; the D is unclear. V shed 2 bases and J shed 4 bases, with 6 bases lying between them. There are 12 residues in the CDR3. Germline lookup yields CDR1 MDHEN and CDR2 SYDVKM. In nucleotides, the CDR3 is TGTGCCAGCAGTTTACCCCTTTACGAGCAGTACTTC. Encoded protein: CASSLPLYEQYF.

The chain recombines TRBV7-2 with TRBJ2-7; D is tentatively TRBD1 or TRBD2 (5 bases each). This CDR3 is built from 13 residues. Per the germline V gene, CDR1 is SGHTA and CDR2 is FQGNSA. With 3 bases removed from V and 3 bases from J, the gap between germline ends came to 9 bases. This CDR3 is CASSFGGGYEQYF. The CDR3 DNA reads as TGTGCCAGCAGCTTCGGTGGGGGCTACGAGCAGTACTTC.

The CDR3 region has the DNA TGCAGCGTCCGGATCGGAGGAAACACCATATATTTT. It yields the protein CSVRIGGNTIYF. The chain is built from TRBV29-1 and TRBJ1-3, with D unclear. Germline V gives CDR1 SQVTM, CDR2 ANQGSEA. The CDR3 covers 12 residues. V shed 6 bases and J shed 4 bases, with 10 bases lying between them.

This CDR3 reads CARSWIQHF. The CDR3 bases are TGTGCCAGAAGCTGGATCCAGCATTTT. The genes are TRBV5-3 and TRBJ1-5; no firm D call. TRBV5-3 carries the ORF label, with uncertain function. This CDR3 has 9 amino acids. The V and J ends lost 3 bases and 12 bases respectively, with 4 bases between them.

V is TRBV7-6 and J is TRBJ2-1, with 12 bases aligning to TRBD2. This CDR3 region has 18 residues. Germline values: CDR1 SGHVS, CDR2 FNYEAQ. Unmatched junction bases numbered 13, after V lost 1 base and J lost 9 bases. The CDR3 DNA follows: TGTGCCAGCAGCTTAGAATCTAGCGGGGGGGGCTGGTCGGGTGAGCAGTTCTTC. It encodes CASSLESSGGGWSGEQFF.

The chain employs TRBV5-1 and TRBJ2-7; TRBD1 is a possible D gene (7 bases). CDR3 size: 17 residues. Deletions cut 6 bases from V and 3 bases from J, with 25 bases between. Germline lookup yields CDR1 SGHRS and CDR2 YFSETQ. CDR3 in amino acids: CASMSGAGGTASYEQYF. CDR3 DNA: TGCGCCAGCATGAGCGGTGCGGGCGGGACAGCGAGCTACGAGCAGTACTTC. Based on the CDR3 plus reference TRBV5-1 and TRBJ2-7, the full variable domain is KAGVTQTPRYLIKTRGQQVTLSCSPISGHRSVSWYQQTPGQGLQFLFEYFSETQRNKGNFPGRFSGRQFSNSRSEMNVSTLELGDSALYLCASMSGAGGTASYEQYFGPGTRLTVT.

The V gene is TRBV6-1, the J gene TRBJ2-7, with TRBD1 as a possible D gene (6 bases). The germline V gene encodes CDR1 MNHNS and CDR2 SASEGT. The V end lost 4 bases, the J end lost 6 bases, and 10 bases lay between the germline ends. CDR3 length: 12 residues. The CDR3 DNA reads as TGTGCCAGCAGTGGACAGGTTTCCGAGCAGTACTTC. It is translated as CASSGQVSEQYF.

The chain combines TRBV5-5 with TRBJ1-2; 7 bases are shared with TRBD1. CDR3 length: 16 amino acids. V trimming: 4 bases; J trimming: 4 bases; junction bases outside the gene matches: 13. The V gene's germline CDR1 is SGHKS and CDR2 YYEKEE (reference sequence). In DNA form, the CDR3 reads TGTGCCAGCAGCCGGGACATCAGCCCAGGGGGCTATGGCTACACCTTC. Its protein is CASSRDISPGGYGYTF.

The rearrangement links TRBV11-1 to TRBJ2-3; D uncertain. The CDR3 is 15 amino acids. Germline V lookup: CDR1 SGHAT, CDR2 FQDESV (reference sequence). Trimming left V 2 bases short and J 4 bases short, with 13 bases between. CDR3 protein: CASSLYGVVSDTQYF. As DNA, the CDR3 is TGTGCCAGCAGCTTATACGGAGTAGTATCAGATACGCAGTATTTT.

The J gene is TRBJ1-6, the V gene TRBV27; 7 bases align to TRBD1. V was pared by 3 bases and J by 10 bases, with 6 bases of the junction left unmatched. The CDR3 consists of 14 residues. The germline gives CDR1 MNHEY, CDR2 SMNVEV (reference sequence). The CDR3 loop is CASSFAGGASPLHF. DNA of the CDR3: TGTGCCAGCAGTTTTGCAGGGGGAGCGTCACCCCTCCACTTT.

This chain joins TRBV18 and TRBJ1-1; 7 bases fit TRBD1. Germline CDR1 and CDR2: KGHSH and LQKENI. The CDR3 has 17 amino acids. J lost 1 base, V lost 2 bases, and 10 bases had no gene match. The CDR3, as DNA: TGTGCCAGCTCACCAGGACAGGTCTGGACAGAGAACACTGAAGCTTTCTTT. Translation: CASSPGQVWTENTEAFF.

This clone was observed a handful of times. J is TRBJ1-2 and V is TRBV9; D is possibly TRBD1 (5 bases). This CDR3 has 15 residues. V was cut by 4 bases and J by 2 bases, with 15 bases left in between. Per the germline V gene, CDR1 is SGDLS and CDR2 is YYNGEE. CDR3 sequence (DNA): TGTGCCAGCAGCAAGGGGTCCGCAGGGAACTATGGCTACACCTTC. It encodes CASSKGSAGNYGYTF.

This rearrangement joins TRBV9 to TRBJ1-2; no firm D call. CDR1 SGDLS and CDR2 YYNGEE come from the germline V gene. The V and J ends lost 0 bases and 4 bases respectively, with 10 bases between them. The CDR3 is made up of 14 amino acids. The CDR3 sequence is CASSVGPGSYGYTF. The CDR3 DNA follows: TGTGCCAGCAGCGTAGGGCCAGGTAGCTATGGCTACACCTTC. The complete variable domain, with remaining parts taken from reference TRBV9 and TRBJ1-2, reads DSGVTQTPKHLITATGQRVTLRCSPRSGDLSVYWYQQSLDQGLQFLIQYYNGEERAKGNILERFSAQQFPDLHSELNLSSLELGDSALYFCASSVGPGSYGYTFGSGTRLTVV.

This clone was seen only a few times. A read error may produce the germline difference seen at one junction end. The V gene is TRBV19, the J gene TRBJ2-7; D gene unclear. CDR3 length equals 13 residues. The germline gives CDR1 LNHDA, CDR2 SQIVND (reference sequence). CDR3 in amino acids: CASSIPGPYAQYF. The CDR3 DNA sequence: TGTGCCAGTAGTATTCCTGGACCCTACGCGCAGTACTTC.

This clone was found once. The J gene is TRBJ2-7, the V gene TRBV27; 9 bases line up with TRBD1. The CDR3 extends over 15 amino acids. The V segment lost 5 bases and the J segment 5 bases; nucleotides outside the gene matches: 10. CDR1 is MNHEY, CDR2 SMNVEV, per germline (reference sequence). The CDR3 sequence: CASSGQGRIGNEQYF. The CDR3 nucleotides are TGTGCCAGCAGTGGACAGGGGCGGATAGGGAACGAGCAGTACTTC.

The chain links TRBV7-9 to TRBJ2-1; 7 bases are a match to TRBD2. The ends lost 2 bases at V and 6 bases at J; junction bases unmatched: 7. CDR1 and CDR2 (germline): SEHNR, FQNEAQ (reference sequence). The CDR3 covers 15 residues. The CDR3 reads CASSLRFTGGNEQFF. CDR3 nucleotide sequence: TGTGCCAGCAGCTTACGGTTTACGGGGGGCAATGAGCAGTTCTTC.

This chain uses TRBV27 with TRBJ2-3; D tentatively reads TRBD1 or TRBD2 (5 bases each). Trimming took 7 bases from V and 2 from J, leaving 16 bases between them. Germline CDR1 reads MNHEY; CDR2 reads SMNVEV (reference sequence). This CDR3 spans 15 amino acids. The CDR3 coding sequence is TGTGCCAGCAACGTGGCGGGCAGGGTCACAGATACGCAGTATTTT. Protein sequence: CASNVAGRVTDTQYF.

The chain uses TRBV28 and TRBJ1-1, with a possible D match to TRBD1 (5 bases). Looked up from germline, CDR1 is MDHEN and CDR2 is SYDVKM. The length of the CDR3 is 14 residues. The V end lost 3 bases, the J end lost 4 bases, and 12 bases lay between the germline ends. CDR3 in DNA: TGTGCCAGCAGTTTCCCAGGGAGGGGCACTGAAGCTTTCTTT. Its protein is CASSFPGRGTEAFF.

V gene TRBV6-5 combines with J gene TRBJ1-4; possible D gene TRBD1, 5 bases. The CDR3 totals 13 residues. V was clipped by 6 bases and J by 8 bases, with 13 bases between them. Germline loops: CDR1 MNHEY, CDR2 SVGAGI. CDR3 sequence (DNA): TGTGCCAGCAGCAGGGTTTCTGGCGAAAAACTGTTTTTT. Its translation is CASSRVSGEKLFF.

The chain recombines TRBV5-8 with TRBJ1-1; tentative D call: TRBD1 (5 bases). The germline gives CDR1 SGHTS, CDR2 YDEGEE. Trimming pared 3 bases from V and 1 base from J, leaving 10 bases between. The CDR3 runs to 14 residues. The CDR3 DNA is TGTGCCAGCAGCTGGGACTGGGGGAACACTGAAGCTTTCTTT. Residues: CASSWDWGNTEAFF.

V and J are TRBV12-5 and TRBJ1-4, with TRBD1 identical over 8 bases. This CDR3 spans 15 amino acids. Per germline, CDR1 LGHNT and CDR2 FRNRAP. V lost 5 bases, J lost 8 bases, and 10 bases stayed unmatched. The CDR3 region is CASGPGQGSAEKLFF. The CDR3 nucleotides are TGTGCTAGTGGTCCTGGACAGGGATCGGCCGAAAAACTGTTTTTT.

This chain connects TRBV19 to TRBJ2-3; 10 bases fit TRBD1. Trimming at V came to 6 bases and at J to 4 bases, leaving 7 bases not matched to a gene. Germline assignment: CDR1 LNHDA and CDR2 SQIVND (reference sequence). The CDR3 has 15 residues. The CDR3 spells CASSLRDRGPDTQYF. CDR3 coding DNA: TGTGCCAGTAGCCTCCGGGACAGGGGTCCAGATACGCAGTATTTT.

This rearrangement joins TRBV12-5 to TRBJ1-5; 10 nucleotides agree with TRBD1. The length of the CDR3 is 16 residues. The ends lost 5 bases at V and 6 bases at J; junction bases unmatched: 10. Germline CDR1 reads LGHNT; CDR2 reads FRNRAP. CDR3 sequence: CASGQQTGGWVQPQHF. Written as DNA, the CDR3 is TGTGCTAGTGGTCAGCAGACAGGGGGCTGGGTTCAGCCCCAGCATTTT. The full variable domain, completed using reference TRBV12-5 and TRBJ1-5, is DARVTQTPRHKVTEMGQEVTMRCQPILGHNTVFWYRQTMMQGLELLAYFRNRAPLDDSGMPKDRFSAEMPDATLATLKIQPSEPRDSAVYFCASGQQTGGWVQPQHFGDGTRLSIL.